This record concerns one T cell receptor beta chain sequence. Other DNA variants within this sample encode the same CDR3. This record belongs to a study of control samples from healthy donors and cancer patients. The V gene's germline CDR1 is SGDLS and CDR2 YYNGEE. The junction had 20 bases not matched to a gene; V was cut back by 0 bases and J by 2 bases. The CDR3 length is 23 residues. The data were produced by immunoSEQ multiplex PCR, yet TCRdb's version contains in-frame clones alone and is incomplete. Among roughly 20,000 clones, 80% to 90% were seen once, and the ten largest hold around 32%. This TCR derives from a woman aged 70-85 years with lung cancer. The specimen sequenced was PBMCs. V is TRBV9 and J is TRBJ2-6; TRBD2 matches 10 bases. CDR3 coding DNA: TGTGCCAGCAGCGTAGAAGTGCCGGGGGGCGCGGGGCTAGCGGGAGCTGGGGCCAACGTCCTGACTTTC. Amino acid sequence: CASSVEVPGGAGLAGAGANVLTF.